Listed below are T cell receptor beta chains from one sample, sequenced in a study of blood T cell repertoires in COVID-19. The repertoire was sequenced with immunoSEQ multiplex PCR; TCRdb's copy has only in-frame clones and lacks some. The sample has more than 300,000 clones, 70% to 90% seen once; the top ten hold under 6%. Sequencing used PBMCs or T cells enriched from blood (not recorded which). These receptors originate from a woman under 40 who had recovered from COVID-19. Both conserved end residues are part of each CDR3. The D gene is left open where the match is weak. Some rows mark clone size as missing; the rest say once, few, many or name a class of expanded clone.

size,J,D,V,DNA,CDR3
-,TRBJ1-5,TRBD1,TRBV4-1,TGCGCCAGCAGCCAAGAGACGGGACAGAACAATCAGCCCCAGCATTTT,CASSQETGQNNQPQHF
-,TRBJ1-1,-,TRBV30,TGTGCCTGGAGTGTCGGGGAACAGGGAAGGACTGAAGCTTTCTTT,CAWSVGEQGRTEAFF
-,TRBJ2-7,TRBD1,TRBV4-2,TGTGCCAGCAGCCAGTCCGGGACAGGATCCTACGAGCAGTACTTC,CASSQSGTGSYEQYF
-,TRBJ1-5,-,TRBV27,TGTGCCAGCAGTCCCAGGGGTGGGCAGCCCCAGCATTTT,CASSPRGGQPQHF
-,TRBJ2-1,TRBD2,TRBV7-3,TGTGCCAGCAGCTATCTTAGCGGGGCCCTCAATGAGCAGTTCTTC,CASSYLSGALNEQFF
-,TRBJ2-5,TRBD2,TRBV5-4,TGTGCCAGCAGCGGACGGGGGGGCGCGGAGACCCAGTACTTC,CASSGRGGAETQYF
-,TRBJ2-7,-,TRBV18,TGTGCCAGCTCACCAGTCGGGGACACATACTACGAGCAGTACTTC,CASSPVGDTYYEQYF
-,TRBJ1-3,-,TRBV11-1,TGTGCCAGCAGCCCGGCAGGACTAGGAAACACCATATATTTT,CASSPAGLGNTIYF
-,TRBJ2-7,-,TRBV3-1/TRBV3-2,TGTGCCAGCAGCCAAGAATCTGTCGGCTACGAGCAGTACTTC,CASSQESVGYEQYF
-,TRBJ2-5,-,TRBV15,TGTGCCACCAGCAGAGATCGGGGAGAGACCCAGTACTTC,CATSRDRGETQYF
-,TRBJ1-1,-,TRBV7-8,TGTGCCAGCAGCTTATACGACGGGAAAACAACTGAAGCTTTCTTT,CASSLYDGKTTEAFF
-,TRBJ2-7,-,TRBV7-2,TGTGCCAGCAGCCAGAGTCATCAGGCAACACAGTACTTC,CASSQSHQATQYF
-,TRBJ1-1,-,TRBV12-3/TRBV12-4,TGTGCCGACGGGCGGGGGATGAACACTGAAGCTTTCTTT,CADGRGMNTEAFF
once,TRBJ1-1,TRBD1,TRBV9,TGTGCCAGCAGCCCCCGACAGGGGCCGAACACTGAAGCTTTCTTT,CASSPRQGPNTEAFF
-,TRBJ1-4,-,TRBV10-3,TGTGCCATCAGTCCGGGGGGGGAAAAACTGTTTTTT,CAISPGGEKLFF
-,TRBJ1-2,TRBD1,TRBV12-5,TGTGCTAGTGGTTTGGGCATCCGGGACAGGAGTAACTATGGCTACACCTTC,CASGLGIRDRSNYGYTF
-,TRBJ1-2,-,TRBV11-1,TGTGCCAGCAGCTCGGCGCAGGGGCATGGCTACACCTTC,CASSSAQGHGYTF
-,TRBJ2-1,TRBD1,TRBV7-3,TGTGCCAGCAGCTTAGGGGACAGCAATGAGCAGTTCTTC,CASSLGDSNEQFF